These 25 T cell receptor beta chains originate from one sample sequenced in a study of T cells in Graves' hyperthyroidism and ophthalmopathy. The TCR beta CDR3 regions underwent amplification using RNA transcripts as the source. First-round RT-PCR with HTBI primers amplified the TCR CDR3 region. TCRdb re-derived calls from the multiplex PCR reads in MiXCR, one entry per CDR3 protein. The sample lists under 800,000 distinct CDR3 sequences; 12% to 15% were seen once. The sequencing input was blood. The receptors derive from a woman aged 18-29 years with Graves' hyperthyroidism.

This clonotype was seen ten or more times. Here the CDR3 reads CASRGRVNNEQFF. CDR3 sequence (DNA): TGTGCCAGCAGGGGCAGGGTGAACAATGAGCAGTTCTTC. V usage is TRBV2 and J usage is TRBJ2-1, with D possibly matching TRBD1 (5 bases). CDR1 is SNHLY and CDR2 is FYNNEI in the germline V gene. The length of the CDR3 is 13 residues. The germline V and J ends were trimmed by 6 bases and 5 bases, with 11 bases remaining between them.

CDR3 in amino acids: CASSRETVQYF. Here the CDR3 DNA reads TGTGCCAGCTCAAGGGAAACCGTGCAGTACTTC. The chain recombines TRBV18 with TRBJ2-7, with D uncertain. The germline V gene encodes CDR1 KGHSH and CDR2 LQKENI. V was clipped by 5 bases and J by 9 bases, with 11 bases between them. CDR3 length: 11 residues.

In its sample, this clonotype was seen many times. This chain connects TRBV3-1 to TRBJ2-2, with 8 nucleotides matching TRBD2. Trimming took 4 bases from V and 1 from J; bases not matched to a gene: 8. Germline lookup yields CDR1 LGHDT and CDR2 YNNKEL (reference sequence). This CDR3 has 17 amino acids. This CDR3 reads CASSRSSGVWNTGELFF. The CDR3 nucleotides are TGTGCCAGCAGCCGGAGTAGCGGGGTGTGGAACACCGGGGAGCTGTTTTTT.

The gene calls are TRBV30 and TRBJ1-3; TRBD1 matches at 8 bases. The CDR3 runs 17 residues. After removal of 2 bases from V and 8 bases from J, the junction contained 17 bases not matched to a gene. CDR1 is GTSNPN and CDR2 is SVGIG in the germline V gene (reference sequence). The CDR3 DNA reads as TGTGCCTGGAGTACCAACCGTCTTCGGGACAGGAGGGACACCATATATTTT. Translated: CAWSTNRLRDRRDTIYF. The entire variable domain, with the rest obtained from reference TRBV30 and TRBJ1-3, is as follows: SQTIHQWPATLVQPVGSPLSLECTVEGTSNPNLYWYRQAAGRGLQLLFYSVGIGQISSEVPQNLSASRPQDRQFILSSKKLLLSDSGFYLCAWSTNRLRDRRDTIYFGEGSWLTVV.

The V gene is TRBV15, the J gene TRBJ1-1; TRBD1 might be the D (6 bases). The CDR3 covers 13 residues. The germline V and J ends were trimmed by 1 base and 8 bases, with 11 bases remaining between them. CDR1 is LNHNV, CDR2 YYDKDF, per germline (reference sequence). CDR3 sequence reads: CATSRGDIREAFF. CDR3 in DNA: TGTGCCACCAGCAGAGGGGACATCCGCGAAGCTTTCTTT.

In the case of this clonotype: A single base separates this from a much larger clone, so it may be a read error. The missing conserved phenylalanine or tryptophan at the end of this CDR3 makes a read error likely. This chain links TRBV10-3 with TRBJ1-1; D is unclear. The CDR3 sequence is 14 residues long. Germline lookup yields CDR1 ENHRY and CDR2 SYGVKD. V lost 5 bases to trimming and J lost 2 bases, with 12 bases between them. The DNA of the CDR3 is TGTGCCATCAGTTCCAAGACATTAAACACTGAAGCTTTCTCT. Translating it yields CAISSKTLNTEAFS.

The chain employs TRBV4-3 and TRBJ1-3; D is possibly TRBD1 (6 bases). This CDR3 has 18 residues. Germline V CDR1 and CDR2: LGHNA, YSLEER. V was clipped by 0 bases and J by 0 bases, with 15 bases between them. The CDR3 region has the DNA TGCGCCAGCAGCCAAGATAATGTGAGAGGGGGCTCTGGAAACACCATATATTTT. Amino acids: CASSQDNVRGGSGNTIYF.

The chain carries TRBV12-3 or TRBV12-4 and TRBJ1-5, with a tentative D call TRBD1 (5 bases). The CDR3 sequence is 16 residues long. The V end was cut by 8 bases, the J end by 7 bases, with 24 bases between. This chain's CDR3 is CASGFGTAVGEQPQHF. CDR3 sequence (DNA): TGTGCCAGCGGCTTCGGGACGGCCGTGGGGGAGCAGCCCCAGCATTTT.

This clonotype was counted between two and nine times. The gene calls are TRBV18 and TRBJ2-2; 8 nucleotides line up with TRBD1. Germline CDR1 reads KGHSH; CDR2 reads LQKENI. V trimming: 2 bases; J trimming: 6 bases; junction bases outside the gene matches: 5. The CDR3 length is 15 residues. CDR3: CASSPGQGAAGELFF. As DNA, the CDR3 is TGTGCCAGCTCACCAGGGCAGGGGGCAGCCGGGGAGCTGTTTTTT.

This clonotype has at least ten counts. The V gene is TRBV3-1, the J gene TRBJ2-7; D perhaps matches TRBD1 (5 bases). The CDR3 contains 12 residues. Between the trimmed V and J ends, which lost 6 bases and 4 bases, there was a span of 10 bases. Per the germline V gene, CDR1 is LGHDT and CDR2 is YNNKEL (reference sequence). The CDR3 coding sequence is TGTGCCAGCAGTCGACAGAATTACGAGCAGTACTTC. Amino acids: CASSRQNYEQYF.

This clonotype turned up a few times. The chain joins TRBV7-3 to TRBJ1-2, with a weak D call TRBD1 (6 bases). The CDR3 has 15 amino acids. The V end was cut by 5 bases, the J end by 4 bases, with 17 bases between. Germline V gives CDR1 SGHTA, CDR2 FQGTGA. DNA of the CDR3: TGTGCCAGCAGCCCCCGCGCAGGGGTCCTCTATGGCTACACCTTC. Translating gives CASSPRAGVLYGYTF.

In this sample, this clonotype turned up a few times. The chain links TRBV6-1 to TRBJ2-3; TRBD1 matches 7 bases. After removal of 7 bases from V and 1 base from J, the junction contained 8 bases not matched to a gene. This CDR3 has 15 residues. Germline V lookup: CDR1 MNHNS, CDR2 SASEGT. This chain's CDR3 is CASTSGGYGTDTQYF. The DNA for the CDR3 is TGTGCCAGCACGTCAGGGGGATATGGCACAGATACGCAGTATTTT.

This clonotype showed up many times. V usage is TRBV12-3 or TRBV12-4 and J usage is TRBJ1-2; 12 nucleotides line up with TRBD1. The CDR3 spans 15 residues. The ends lost 4 bases at V and 3 bases at J; junction bases unmatched: 3. This CDR3 reads CASSSGTGGDYGYTF. The CDR3 DNA is TGTGCCAGCAGTTCCGGGACAGGGGGCGACTATGGCTACACCTTC.

In its sample, this clonotype was seen many times. V is TRBV30 and J is TRBJ1-1; 9 bases match TRBD1. The junction had 8 bases not matched to a gene; V was cut back by 5 bases and J by 1 base. CDR3 size: 15 residues. CDR1 and CDR2 from the germline V gene are GTSNPN and SVGIG (reference sequence). CDR3 DNA sequence: TGTGCCTGGGGGGTACAGGGGGCGCGGAACACTGAAGCTTTCTTT. Protein product: CAWGVQGARNTEAFF.

This clonotype was counted many times. The V call is TRBV20-1, the J call TRBJ2-5, with 8 bases lining up with TRBD2. The junction had 20 bases not matched to a gene; V was cut back by 5 bases and J by 3 bases. The length of the CDR3 is 18 residues. Per germline, CDR1 DFQATT and CDR2 SNEGSKA (reference sequence). The CDR3, as DNA: TGCAGTGCTCAAACGTTGGCTAGCGGGCTTGGGGCAGAAGAGACCCAGTACTTC. Protein product: CSAQTLASGLGAEETQYF.

This clonotype appeared many times. J is TRBJ1-5 and V is TRBV27; the D is unclear. Deletions cut 5 bases from V and 0 bases from J, with 8 bases between. The germline CDR1 and CDR2 sequences are MNHEY and SMNVEV (reference sequence). The CDR3 has 14 amino acids. CDR3 coding DNA: TGTGCCAGCAGTCCGCTAGATAGCAATCAGCCCCAGCATTTT. It specifies CASSPLDSNQPQHF.

The V and J genes are TRBV7-2 and TRBJ2-5, with D maybe TRBD1 (7 bases). The germline V and J ends were trimmed by 5 bases and 4 bases, with 14 bases remaining between them. This CDR3 contains 14 residues. Looked up from germline, CDR1 is SGHTA and CDR2 is FQGNSA. The CDR3 here is CASSLTGTGETQYF. The CDR3, as DNA: TGTGCCAGCAGCCTGACAGGGACTGGAGAGACCCAGTACTTC.

The gene calls are TRBV20-1 and TRBJ2-1; 13 bases agree with TRBD2. CDR1 and CDR2 (germline): DFQATT, SNEGSKA (reference sequence). The CDR3 is made up of 15 amino acids. J lost 2 bases, V lost 3 bases, and 1 base had no gene match. In DNA form, the CDR3 reads TGCAGTGCTAGCACTAGCGGGAGGGCCTACAATGAGCAGTTCTTC. The encoded protein is CSASTSGRAYNEQFF.

This clonotype was counted between two and nine times. The CDR3 here is CASRVAGFRGYGYTF. CDR3 bases: TGTGCCAGCCGAGTCGCGGGGTTTCGGGGCTATGGCTACACCTTC. This chain connects TRBV27 to TRBJ1-2, with D unclear. Trimming shortened V by 8 bases and J by 4 bases, and 20 bases separated the two germline ends. The CDR3 consists of 15 residues. CDR1 is MNHEY and CDR2 is SMNVEV in the germline V gene (reference sequence).

The gene calls are TRBV20-1 and TRBJ2-2; no definite D call. V lost 6 bases and J 6 bases, leaving 14 bases between the germline ends. There are 13 residues in the CDR3. Germline CDR1 reads DFQATT; CDR2 reads SNEGSKA (reference sequence). CDR3 DNA: TGCAGTGCGGAATCGGGCTCTGCCGGGGAGCTGTTTTTT. Its protein product is CSAESGSAGELFF.

This clonotype was detected a few times. J is TRBJ2-3 and V is TRBV30; D is ambiguous. Germline lookup yields CDR1 GTSNPN and CDR2 SVGIG (reference sequence). V gave up 4 bases and J gave up 1 base, with 12 bases separating them. The CDR3 is 14 amino acids. The CDR3 loop reads CAWTWASRTDTQYF. DNA for the CDR3: TGTGCCTGGACGTGGGCTTCGCGCACAGATACGCAGTATTTT.

This clonotype appeared many times. The chain uses TRBV30 and TRBJ2-1, with TRBD1 matching 8 bases. This CDR3 is 15 amino acids long. After removal of 0 bases from V and 4 bases from J, the junction contained 5 bases not matched to a gene. Germline assignment: CDR1 GTSNPN and CDR2 SVGIG (reference sequence). CDR3 region: CAWSVGGQDYNEQFF. DNA for the CDR3: TGTGCCTGGAGTGTAGGGGGACAGGATTACAATGAGCAGTTCTTC.

This clonotype was picked up many times. The chain uses TRBV11-2 and TRBJ2-7; D might be TRBD1 (8 bases). Trimming removed 4 bases from V and 2 bases from J, with 18 bases in between. CDR3 length: 16 residues. CDR1 SGHAT and CDR2 FQNNGV come from the germline V gene. CDR3 amino acids: CASSWEGGQGTYEQYF. As DNA, the CDR3 is TGTGCCAGCAGCTGGGAGGGTGGACAGGGAACCTACGAGCAGTACTTC.

This clonotype was found many times. The V and J genes are TRBV3-1 and TRBJ2-1; TRBD2 agrees at 14 bases. CDR1 and CDR2 (germline): LGHDT, YNNKEL (reference sequence). The V gene end was trimmed by 4 bases and the J gene end by 2 bases; junction bases not matched to a gene: 4. This CDR3 contains 17 residues. The CDR3 DNA follows: TGTGCCAGCAGCCCTAGACTAGCGGGAGGGGCCTACAATGAGCAGTTCTTC. Its protein is CASSPRLAGGAYNEQFF.

The table lists this clonotype with many counts. V and J are TRBV7-8 and TRBJ2-7; TRBD2 aligns across 7 bases. This CDR3 spans 18 amino acids. V lost 2 bases, J lost 4 bases, and 17 bases stayed unmatched. Germline CDR1 SGHVS, CDR2 FQNEAQ. CDR3 DNA sequence: TGTGCCAGCAGCTTACGCGACAGACTAGCCGGAGCTAGATACGAGCAGTACTTC. Translating gives CASSLRDRLAGARYEQYF. Drawing the rest from reference TRBV7-8 and TRBJ2-7, the complete variable domain is GAGVSQSPRYKVAKRGQDVALRCDPISGHVSLFWYQQALGQGPEFLTYFQNEAQLDKSGLPSDRFFAERPEGSVSTLKIQRTQQEDSAVYLCASSLRDRLAGARYEQYFGPGTRLTVT.